This TCR beta chain was recorded in a study of CD8+CD57+ T cells in acquired aplastic anemia. Germline V gene data show CDR1 as SGHRS and CDR2 as YFSETQ. The CDR3 length is 15 residues. Investigators profiled TCR beta VDJ and CDR3 from genomic DNA template. A single record per CDR3 protein comes from TCRdb applying MiXCR to the reads. The sample has 200,000 to 300,000 distinct CDR3 sequences, approximately 45% seen once. On this clonotype itself: Its target is unknown. One junction end does not reproduce the germline sequence, and a read error may be involved.

Points from the study as a whole: Patients and controls turned out to have roughly 31 CD8+ CDR3 sequences in common. Between the patient and control groups, CD8+ Simpson's diversity did not differ significantly.

The sequenced patients had an expansion of CD8+CD57+ cells seen by flow cytometry. Sample: sorted CD4+, CD8+, or CD8+CD57+ T cells (not recorded which) from PBMCs. The TCR originated in a human donor with aplastic anemia. This sequence joins TRBV5-1 and TRBJ1-2; tentatively, D is TRBD1 (6 bases). The CDR3 DNA sequence: TGTGCCAGCAGCCCCCCCGGACAGATTAACTATGGCTACACCTTC. It is translated as CASSPPGQINYGYTF. Using reference TRBV5-1 and TRBJ1-2 for the parts outside the CDR3, the full variable domain is KAGVTQTPRYLIKTRGQQVTLSCSPISGHRSVSWYQQTPGQGLQFLFEYFSETQRNKGNFPGRFSGRQFSNSRSEMNVSTLELGDSALYLCASSPPGQINYGYTFGSGTRLTVV.